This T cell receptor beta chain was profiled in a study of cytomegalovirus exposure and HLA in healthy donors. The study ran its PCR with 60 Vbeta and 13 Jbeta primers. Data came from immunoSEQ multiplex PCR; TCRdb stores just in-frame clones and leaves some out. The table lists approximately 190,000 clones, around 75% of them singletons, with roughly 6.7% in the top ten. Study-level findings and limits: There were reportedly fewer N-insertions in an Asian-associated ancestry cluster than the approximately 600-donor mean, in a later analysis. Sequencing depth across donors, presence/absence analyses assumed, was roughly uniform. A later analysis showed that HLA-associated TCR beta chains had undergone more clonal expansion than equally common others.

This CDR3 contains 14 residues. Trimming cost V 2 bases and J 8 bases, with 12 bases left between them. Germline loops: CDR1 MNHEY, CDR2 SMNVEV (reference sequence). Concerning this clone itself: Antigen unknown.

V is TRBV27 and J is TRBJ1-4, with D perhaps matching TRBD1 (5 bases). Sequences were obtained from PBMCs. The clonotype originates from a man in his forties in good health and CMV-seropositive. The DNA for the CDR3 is TGTGCCAGCAGTTTAAGGAGGGGAGGGGAAAAACTGTTTTTT. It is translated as CASSLRRGGEKLFF.